This entry lists 5 T cell receptor beta chains sequenced from one sample in a study of OX40 agonist ivuxolimab in advanced cancers. Sequencing used immunoSEQ multiplex PCR; TCRdb keeps in-frame clones, though not all of them. The table includes 95,000 to 100,000 clones, roughly four fifths detected once. Sequencing was performed on CD4+ or CD8+ T cells sorted from blood, taken in a trial of the OX40 agonist ivuxolimab. The receptor source for this set is an adult with an advanced solid tumor such as melanoma, head and neck, liver or kidney cancer.

The chain joins TRBV7-2 to TRBJ1-6, with TRBD1 matching over 7 bases. The CDR3 extends over 15 amino acids. Germline V gene data show CDR1 as SGHTA and CDR2 as FQGNSA. V was clipped by 5 bases and J by 7 bases; unmatched bases: 8. The DNA of the CDR3 is TGTGCCAGCAGCCCATTTTGGACAGGAAATTCACCCCTCCACTTT. Translated, it gives CASSPFWTGNSPLHF.

The CDR3 spells CASSLYGGLSYEQYF. The CDR3 DNA sequence: TGTGCCAGCAGCTTGTACGGGGGACTCTCCTACGAGCAGTACTTC. This sequence joins TRBV7-2 and TRBJ2-7, with D perhaps TRBD2 (6 bases). Trimming removed 3 bases at V and 0 bases at J, with 12 bases between. Germline V CDR1 and CDR2: SGHTA, FQGNSA. The CDR3 sequence is 15 residues long.

The chain recombines TRBV7-9 with TRBJ2-5; D call uncertain. The end of the DNA aligns better with TRBJ2-7, so the J call may be wrong. Germline V gene lookup returns CDR1 SEHNR and CDR2 FQNEAQ (reference sequence). The CDR3 loop spans 13 amino acids. CDR3 bases: TGTGCCAGCAGCCCAGGACGGACCTACGAGCAGTACTTC. Its protein is CASSPGRTYEQYF.

The V call is TRBV10-2, the J call TRBJ1-5; TRBD1 matches at 7 bases. This CDR3 contains 16 residues. Germline V gives CDR1 WSHSY, CDR2 SAAADI. Unmatched junction bases numbered 8, after V lost 0 bases and J lost 6 bases. The CDR3 loop reads CASSESVGRGAQPQHF. The DNA of the CDR3 is TGCGCCAGCAGTGAGTCGGTCGGCAGGGGGGCTCAGCCCCAGCATTTT.

The J gene is TRBJ2-2, the V gene TRBV5-4, with a tentative D call TRBD1 (5 bases). V was cut by 4 bases and J by 4 bases, with 8 bases left in between. Germline V gene data show CDR1 as SGHNT and CDR2 as YYREEE (reference sequence). The CDR3 runs 13 residues. The CDR3 nucleotides are TGTGCCAGCAGCCCCAGGGTCACCGGGGAGCTGTTTTTT. Translation gives CASSPRVTGELFF.